The present T cell receptor (beta chain) was sequenced within a study of cytomegalovirus exposure and HLA in healthy donors. Study results and caveats: Later on, a genetic analysis was performed. It linked a missense variant in DCLRE1C with V- and J-gene trimming of TCR beta.

In regard to this clone: Its antigen is still unknown.

A multiplex PCR was run with 60 Vbeta primers and 13 Jbeta primers. Assay used: immunoSEQ multiplex PCR; TCRdb lists only in-frame clones, some missing. The sample holds roughly 88,000 clones, approximately 80% seen once. This CDR3 is built from 12 residues. Germline loops: CDR1 LGHNT, CDR2 FRNRAP. V was shortened by 6 bases and J by 9 bases, with 12 bases between the two germline ends. This sequence was found in a man aged 30 to 45 in good health and CMV-seropositive. The sequenced material came from PBMCs. The V and J genes are TRBV12-5 and TRBJ2-1, with D perhaps matching TRBD1 (5 bases). CDR3 region: CASGTVGTEQFF. Written as DNA, the CDR3 is TGTGCTAGTGGGACAGTCGGTACTGAGCAGTTCTTC.